Below are 12 T cell receptor beta chains sequenced from a single sample in a study of T-cell memory formation after mild COVID-19. Each CDR3 protein is one row after TCRdb ran MiXCR on the 5' RACE reads. The data contain approximately 240,000 distinct CDR3 sequences, 16% of them seen just once; the ten biggest clones take up about 3.5%. The source material was PBMCs or a T cell subset sorted from them (not recorded which). The receptors shown here come from a man between 18 and 35 years old who had mild COVID-19 (a few samples of this study predate the infection). Cell type and time point are not known.

The chain carries TRBV5-6 and TRBJ2-3; perhaps D is TRBD1 or TRBD2 (7 bases each). The CDR3 is 14 amino acids. Trimming removed 2 bases from V and 6 bases from J, with 13 bases in between. The germline V gene encodes CDR1 SGHDT and CDR2 YYEEEE. In DNA form, the CDR3 reads TGTGCCAGCAGCTTAGGGGGCGGGGGCGATACGCAGTATTTT. Translated: CASSLGGGGDTQYF.

This chain connects TRBV7-3 to TRBJ2-7; D might be TRBD1 (5 bases). V dropped 2 bases and J dropped 1 base, with 9 bases sitting between them. Looked up from germline, CDR1 is SGHTA and CDR2 is FQGTGA. CDR3 size: 14 residues. CDR3 bases: TGTGCCAGCAGCTTAGGCGGACAATCCTACGAGCAGTACTTC. Its protein product is CASSLGGQSYEQYF. Using reference TRBV7-3 and TRBJ2-7 for the parts outside the CDR3, the full variable domain is GAGVSQTPSNKVTEKGKYVELRCDPISGHTALYWYRQSLGQGPEFLIYFQGTGAADDSGLPNDRFFAVRPEGSVSTLKIQRTERGDSAVYLCASSLGGQSYEQYFGPGTRLTVT.

The rearrangement joins TRBV10-3 to TRBJ1-6; the D gene is possibly TRBD1 (6 bases). The CDR3 is made up of 14 amino acids. Germline-derived CDR1 and CDR2 are ENHRY and SYGVKD. Deletions cut 11 bases from V and 9 bases from J, with 20 bases between. The CDR3 DNA follows: TGTGCCTCCTCGGAGGAGGGGGGGGGTTCACCCCTCCACTTT. Its translation is CASSEEGGGSPLHF.

The chain is built from TRBV5-1 and TRBJ1-1; D uncertain. This CDR3 has 14 amino acids. The V gene lost 4 bases and the J gene lost 3 bases, with 13 bases spanning the gap. CDR1 is SGHRS, CDR2 YFSETQ, per germline. CDR3 sequence reads: CASSVSARDTEAFF. DNA of the CDR3: TGCGCCAGCAGCGTCTCAGCGAGGGACACTGAAGCTTTCTTT.

This clonotype was picked up many times. The chain has TRBV9 and TRBJ2-7; D is unresolved. Trimming took 0 bases from V and 3 from J, leaving 13 bases between them. In germline, CDR1 is SGDLS, CDR2 YYNGEE. The CDR3 has 15 amino acids. This chain's CDR3 is CASSVVPGPDYEQYF. The CDR3 DNA reads TGTGCCAGCAGCGTAGTGCCCGGGCCCGACTACGAGCAGTACTTC.

The chain has TRBV5-6 and TRBJ1-1; D unclear. V dropped 0 bases and J dropped 1 base, with 13 bases sitting between them. The germline CDR1 and CDR2 sequences are SGHDT and YYEEEE. The CDR3 has 16 residues. CDR3 in DNA: TGTGCCAGCAGCTTGGGGCCCCGGAGAGCGAACACTGAAGCTTTCTTT. Its protein product is CASSLGPRRANTEAFF. Filled out from reference TRBV5-6 and TRBJ1-1, the complete variable domain reads DAGVTQSPTHLIKTRGQQVTLRCSPKSGHDTVSWYQQALGQGPQFIFQYYEEEERQRGNFPDRFSGHQFPNYSSELNVNALLLGDSALYLCASSLGPRRANTEAFFGQGTRLTVV.

This clonotype was seen a few times. The V call is TRBV20-1, the J call TRBJ2-5, with TRBD1 matching 9 bases. The germline V gene encodes CDR1 DFQATT and CDR2 SNEGSKA (reference sequence). The V segment lost 6 bases and the J segment 4 bases; nucleotides outside the gene matches: 3. The CDR3 spans 12 residues. CDR3 in amino acids: CSALDRGETQYF. The CDR3 region has the DNA TGCAGTGCGCTGGACAGGGGAGAGACCCAGTACTTC.

The chain combines TRBV12-3 or TRBV12-4 with TRBJ1-3; no clear D. The CDR3 has 12 residues. Trimming took off 7 bases at V and 6 bases at J, with 10 bases between the two ends. The CDR3 region is CASNRALNTIYF. CDR3 sequence (DNA): TGTGCCAGCAACCGGGCCCTAAACACCATATATTTT.

This clonotype has a handful of counts. This chain uses TRBV7-9 with TRBJ2-7; tentative D call: TRBD1 (6 bases). The germline CDR1 and CDR2 sequences are SEHNR and FQNEAQ (reference sequence). This CDR3 has 13 amino acids. With 2 bases removed from V and 5 bases from J, the gap between germline ends came to 10 bases. The CDR3 sequence: CASSLFPGDEQYV. CDR3 DNA: TGTGCCAGCAGCTTATTTCCAGGGGACGAGCAGTACGTC.

This clonotype was detected many times. The CDR3 DNA follows: TGTGCCAGCAGCAGCGACCGGGCAGATACGCAGTATTTT. Translating gives CASSSDRADTQYF. The V call is TRBV7-9, the J call TRBJ2-3; D is unresolved. The CDR3 is 13 residues long. Trimming stripped 5 bases from V and 4 bases from J, with 10 bases between. Germline assignment: CDR1 SEHNR and CDR2 FQNEAQ (reference sequence). The variable domain in full, with the rest retrieved from reference TRBV7-9 and TRBJ2-3, is DTGVSQNPRHKITKRGQNVTFRCDPISEHNRLYWYRQTLGQGPEFLTYFQNEAQLEKSRLLSDRFSAERPKGSFSTLEIQRTEQGDSAMYLCASSSDRADTQYFGPGTRLTVL.

This clonotype showed up just a few times. The chain links TRBV6-6 to TRBJ1-5; D remains unclear. The V end lost 5 bases, the J end lost 9 bases, and 14 bases lay between the germline ends. Germline V gene sequence: CDR1 MNHNY, CDR2 SVGAGI (reference sequence). This CDR3 has 13 residues. CDR3 sequence (DNA): TGTGCCAGCAGTCCGGACTCCAAGGGGCCCCAGCATTTT. Its translation is CASSPDSKGPQHF.

This clonotype turned up a few times. The chain recombines TRBV5-1 with TRBJ2-1, with TRBD2 matching over 10 bases. The length of the CDR3 is 15 residues. Looked up from germline, CDR1 is SGHRS and CDR2 is YFSETQ. V shed 3 bases, J shed 3 bases, and the junction held 3 bases outside the gene matches. Written as DNA, the CDR3 is TGCGCCAGCAGCTCGGGACTAGCGAACTACAATGAGCAGTTCTTC. Encoded protein: CASSSGLANYNEQFF.